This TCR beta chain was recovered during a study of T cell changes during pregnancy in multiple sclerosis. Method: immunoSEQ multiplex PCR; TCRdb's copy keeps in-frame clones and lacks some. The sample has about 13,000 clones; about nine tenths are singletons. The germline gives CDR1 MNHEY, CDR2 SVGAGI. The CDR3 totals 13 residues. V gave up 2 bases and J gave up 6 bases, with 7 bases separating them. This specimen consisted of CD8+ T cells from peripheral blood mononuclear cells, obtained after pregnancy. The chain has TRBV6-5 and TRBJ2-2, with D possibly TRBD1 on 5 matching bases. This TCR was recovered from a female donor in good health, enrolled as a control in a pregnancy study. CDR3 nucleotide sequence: TGTGCCAGCAGTTACGTAGGGGCCGGGGAGCTGTTTTTT. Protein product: CASSYVGAGELFF.